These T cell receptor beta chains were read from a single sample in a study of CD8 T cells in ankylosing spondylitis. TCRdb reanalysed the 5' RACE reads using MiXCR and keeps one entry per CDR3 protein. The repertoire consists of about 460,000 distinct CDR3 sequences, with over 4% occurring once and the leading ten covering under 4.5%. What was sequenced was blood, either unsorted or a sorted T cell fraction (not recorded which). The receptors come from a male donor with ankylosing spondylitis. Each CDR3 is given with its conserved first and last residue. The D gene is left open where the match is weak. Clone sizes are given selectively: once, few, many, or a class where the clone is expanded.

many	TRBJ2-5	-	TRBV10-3	CASGGGPQETQYF	TGTGCGTCCGGGGGAGGACCCCAAGAGACCCAGTACTTC
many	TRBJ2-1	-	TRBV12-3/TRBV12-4	CASSSPGLNEQFF	TGTGCCAGCAGTTCCCCGGGACTCAATGAGCAGTTCTTC
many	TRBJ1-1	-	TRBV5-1	CASSKGQNTEAFF	TGCGCCAGCAGCAAAGGACAGAACACTGAAGCTTTCTTT
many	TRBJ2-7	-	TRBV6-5	CASSYARDSSYEQYF	TGTGCCAGCAGTTATGCACGGGATAGCTCCTACGAGCAGTACTTC
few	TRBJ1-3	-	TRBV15	CATSRGESSGNTIYF	TGTGCCACCAGCAGAGGGGAGAGCTCTGGAAACACCATATATTTT
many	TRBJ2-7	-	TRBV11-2	CASSPEIAYSYEQYF	TGTGCCAGCAGCCCCGAAATTGCTTACTCCTACGAGCAGTACTTC
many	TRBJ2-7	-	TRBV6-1	CASTRRDTYEQYF	TGTGCCAGCACACGCCGGGATACCTACGAGCAGTACTTC
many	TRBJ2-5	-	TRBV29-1	CSVEDRQGTQYF	TGCAGCGTTGAAGATCGTCAGGGGACCCAGTACTTC
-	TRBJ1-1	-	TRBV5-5	CASSPVLLGTEAFF	TGTGCCAGCAGCCCTGTACTCCTCGGGACTGAAGCTTTCTTT
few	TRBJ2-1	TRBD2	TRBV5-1	CASTAGGEGEQFF	TGCGCCAGCACGGCGGGAGGTGAGGGTGAGCAGTTCTTC
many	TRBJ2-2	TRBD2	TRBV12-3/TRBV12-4	CASSMRALTSGSTGELFF	TGTGCCAGCAGTATGAGAGCACTGACTAGCGGATCGACCGGGGAGCTGTTTTTT
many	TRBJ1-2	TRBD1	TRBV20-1	CSARAWTGANYGYTF	TGCAGTGCTAGAGCTTGGACAGGGGCAAACTATGGCTACACCTTC
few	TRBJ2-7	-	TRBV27	CASSVSGRTSYEQYF	TGTGCCAGCAGTGTTAGCGGACGGACCTCCTACGAGCAGTACTTC
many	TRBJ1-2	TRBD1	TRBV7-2	CASSPRGQDSYGYTF	TGTGCCAGCAGCCCCAGGGGACAGGACTCCTATGGCTACACCTTC
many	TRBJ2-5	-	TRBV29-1	CSVGMETQYF	TGCAGCGTTGGCATGGAGACCCAGTACTTC
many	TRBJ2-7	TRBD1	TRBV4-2	CASSQERTGNEQYF	TGTGCCAGCAGCCAAGAAAGGACAGGGAACGAGCAGTACTTC
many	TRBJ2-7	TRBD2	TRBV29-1	CSVEGDYWSNEQYF	TGCAGCGTTGAGGGGGACTATTGGTCCAACGAGCAGTACTTC
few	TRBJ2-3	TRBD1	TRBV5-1	CASSLVQGTPLHTQYF	TGCGCCAGCAGCTTGGTACAGGGGACCCCCCTTCATACGCAGTATTTT
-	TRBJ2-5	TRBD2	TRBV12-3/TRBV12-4	CASSLETSGGWAETQYF	TGTGCCAGCAGTTTAGAGACTAGCGGGGGATGGGCAGAGACCCAGTACTTC
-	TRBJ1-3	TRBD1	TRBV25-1	CASSGRQGVNTIYF	TGTGCCAGCAGTGGTCGACAGGGGGTAAACACCATATATTTT
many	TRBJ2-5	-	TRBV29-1	CSVERPGMGEETQYF	TGCAGCGTTGAAAGACCCGGGATGGGGGAAGAGACCCAGTACTTC
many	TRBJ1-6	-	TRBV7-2	CASSLQGRVMESPLHF	TGTGCCAGCAGCTTACAGGGCAGGGTGATGGAATCACCCCTCCACTTT
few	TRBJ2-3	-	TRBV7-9	CASSLGVRDISTDTQYF	TGTGCCAGCAGCTTAGGAGTCAGGGATATAAGCACAGATACGCAGTATTTT
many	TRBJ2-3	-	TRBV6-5	CASSYQPGLLTDTQYF	TGTGCCAGCAGTTACCAACCCGGACTTCTCACAGATACGCAGTATTTT
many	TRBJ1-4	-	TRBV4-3	CASSQRRVSNEKLFF	TGCGCCAGCAGCCAAAGACGGGTTTCAAATGAAAAACTGTTTTTT
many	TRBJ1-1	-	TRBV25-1	CASRSGTEAFF	TGTGCCAGCAGGTCTGGCACTGAAGCTTTCTTT
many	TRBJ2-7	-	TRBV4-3	CASSQDQRAENSYEQYF	TGCGCCAGCAGCCAAGATCAAAGGGCGGAAAACTCCTACGAGCAGTACTTC
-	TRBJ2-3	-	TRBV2	CASSVLRSRSDTQYF	TGTGCCAGCAGTGTTTTGCGGAGTAGGTCCGATACGCAGTATTTT
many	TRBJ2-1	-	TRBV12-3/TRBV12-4	CASSLETLNNEQFF	TGTGCCAGCAGTTTGGAGACCCTAAACAATGAGCAGTTCTTC
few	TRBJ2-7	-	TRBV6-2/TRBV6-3	CASSSRGVPTYEQYF	TGTGCCAGCAGCTCCCGAGGGGTCCCCACCTACGAGCAGTACTTC
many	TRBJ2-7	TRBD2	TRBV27	CASSRIEAGAKHEQYF	TGTGCCAGCAGTCGTATAGAAGCGGGAGCTAAACACGAGCAGTACTTC
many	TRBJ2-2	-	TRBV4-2	CASRVLRGAGELFF	TGTGCCAGCAGGGTCCTACGCGGGGCCGGGGAGCTGTTTTTT
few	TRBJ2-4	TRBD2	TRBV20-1	CSATGLAGWTAKNIQYF	TGCAGTGCAACGGGACTAGCGGGATGGACAGCCAAAAACATTCAGTACTTC
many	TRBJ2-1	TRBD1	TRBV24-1	CATSDPRGTGGRNEQFF	TGTGCCACCAGTGATCCCCGGGGGACAGGGGGCAGGAATGAGCAGTTCTTC
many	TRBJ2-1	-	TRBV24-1	CATSDLGARSYNEQFF	TGTGCCACCAGTGATTTGGGGGCTCGGTCCTACAATGAGCAGTTCTTC
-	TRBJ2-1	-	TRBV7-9	CASKSRTPFNNEQFF	TGTGCCAGCAAGAGCCGGACTCCGTTCAACAATGAGCAGTTCTTC
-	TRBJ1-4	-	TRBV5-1	CASSLAGRTGEKLFF	TGCGCCAGCAGCTTGGCCGGGCGTACAGGTGAAAAACTGTTTTTT
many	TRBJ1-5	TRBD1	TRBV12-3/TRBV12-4	CASSRDRVGANQPQHF	TGTGCCAGCAGTCGGGACAGGGTAGGGGCCAATCAGCCCCAGCATTTT
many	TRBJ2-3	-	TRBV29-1	CSVGTVASTDTQYF	TGCAGCGTTGGGACAGTAGCTAGCACAGATACGCAGTATTTT
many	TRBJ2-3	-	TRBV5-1	CASSDRGGVSTDTQYF	TGCGCCAGCAGCGACCGAGGGGGGGTTAGCACAGATACGCAGTATTTT
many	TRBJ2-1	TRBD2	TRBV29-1	CSVEAGGLYNEQFF	TGCAGCGTTGAGGCGGGAGGTCTCTACAATGAGCAGTTCTTC
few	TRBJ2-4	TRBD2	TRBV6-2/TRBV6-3	CATVLSTSGKNIQYF	TGTGCCACCGTACTGTCGACTAGCGGTAAAAACATTCAGTACTTC
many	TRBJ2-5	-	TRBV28	CASSFQVLSRPLGMETQYF	TGTGCCAGCAGTTTCCAGGTCCTCTCCCGCCCTCTGGGCATGGAGACCCAGTACTTC
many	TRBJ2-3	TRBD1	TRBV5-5	CASSFKPGQDTDTQYF	TGTGCCAGCAGCTTTAAACCGGGACAGGACACAGATACGCAGTATTTT
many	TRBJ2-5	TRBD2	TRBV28	CASSSPAGGQTETQYF	TGTGCCAGCAGTTCTCCAGCGGGGGGGCAGACCGAGACCCAGTACTTC